These 11 T cell receptor beta chains share one sample of origin, sequenced in a study of T cells in localized non-small cell lung cancer. Some clones are missing from TCRdb's copy, which holds only in-frame ones; the method was immunoSEQ multiplex PCR. The sample records about 34,000 clones, roughly 90% being singletons. The sample here was peripheral blood, taken before any cancer treatment. The source is a woman aged 40-75 years with stage I lung adenocarcinoma.

This rearrangement joins TRBV12-5 to TRBJ1-2; the match to TRBD1 covers 7 bases. The germline V gene has CDR1 LGHNT and CDR2 FRNRAP. J lost 2 bases, V lost 1 base, and 4 bases had no gene match. The CDR3 totals 15 residues. This chain's CDR3 is CASGLGQGWNYGYTF. For the CDR3, the DNA is TGTGCTAGTGGTTTGGGACAGGGATGGAACTATGGCTACACCTTC. Full variable domain (missing parts from reference TRBV12-5 and TRBJ1-2): DARVTQTPRHKVTEMGQEVTMRCQPILGHNTVFWYRQTMMQGLELLAYFRNRAPLDDSGMPKDRFSAEMPDATLATLKIQPSEPRDSAVYFCASGLGQGWNYGYTFGSGTRLTVV.

V usage is TRBV18 and J usage is TRBJ2-1, with TRBD2 matching over 14 bases. With V trimmed by 4 bases and J by 5 bases, 7 bases remained unmatched. Germline V gene sequence: CDR1 KGHSH, CDR2 LQKENI. The CDR3 is 17 residues long. The CDR3 protein is CASSLRTSGGKNNEQFF. CDR3 in DNA: TGTGCCAGCTCACTCCGGACTAGCGGGGGGAAAAACAATGAGCAGTTCTTC.

The rearrangement joins TRBV19 to TRBJ1-6, with a tentative D call TRBD1 (6 bases). Germline V lookup: CDR1 LNHDA, CDR2 SQIVND (reference sequence). V lost 5 bases and J lost 5, with 13 bases in between. CDR3 length equals 15 residues. The CDR3 nucleotides are TGTGCCAGTAGTCCACAGGGTGGGGATAATTCACCCCTCCACTTT. Translated: CASSPQGGDNSPLHF.

The chain recombines TRBV9 with TRBJ2-7, with D perhaps TRBD1 or TRBD2 (5 bases each). With 0 bases removed from V and 2 bases from J, the gap between germline ends came to 9 bases. This CDR3 comprises 14 residues. Per the germline V gene, CDR1 is SGDLS and CDR2 is YYNGEE. CDR3 amino acids: CASSVGGAAYEQYF. The CDR3, as DNA: TGTGCCAGCAGCGTAGGAGGGGCTGCCTACGAGCAGTACTTC.

The V call is TRBV19, the J call TRBJ2-7; TRBD1 matches at 12 bases. Unmatched junction bases numbered 10, after V lost 5 bases and J lost 5 bases. This CDR3 comprises 16 residues. Germline CDR1 is LNHDA and CDR2 is SQIVND (reference sequence). The CDR3 bases are TGTGCCAGTAGTTCAATCACGGGACAGGGGGCCCACGAGCAGTACTTC. Translation: CASSSITGQGAHEQYF.

The chain has TRBV6-5 and TRBJ1-2; no firm D call. Germline values: CDR1 MNHEY, CDR2 SVGAGI. This CDR3 region has 13 residues. With 2 bases removed from V and 6 bases from J, the gap between germline ends came to 10 bases. CDR3 in amino acids: CASSYNGRNGYTF. The CDR3 DNA is TGTGCCAGCAGTTACAATGGCCGGAATGGCTACACCTTC.

This chain joins TRBV7-3 and TRBJ2-5, with D maybe TRBD2 (5 bases). The DNA matches TRBJ2-7 better at its end, which makes the J call doubtful. There are 13 residues in the CDR3. Germline loops: CDR1 SGHTA, CDR2 FQGTGA. CDR3 sequence reads: CASSLGNSYEQYF. The CDR3 nucleotides are TGTGCCAGCAGTCTCGGGAACTCCTACGAGCAGTACTTC.

The J gene is TRBJ2-3, the V gene TRBV5-1, with D tentatively TRBD2 (5 bases). This CDR3 is 17 amino acids long. V lost 4 bases and J 0 bases, leaving 18 bases between the germline ends. Looked up from germline, CDR1 is SGHRS and CDR2 is YFSETQ. The CDR3 nucleotides are TGCGCCAGCAGCCCCGAGGGTTGGATCCTAAGCACAGATACGCAGTATTTT. Protein product: CASSPEGWILSTDTQYF.

The gene calls are TRBV7-3 and TRBJ2-2; no reliable D call. V gave up 1 base and J gave up 8 bases, with 14 bases separating them. This CDR3 is built from 15 residues. CDR1 and CDR2 (germline): SGHTA, FQGTGA. Here the CDR3 reads CASSLNSRRPGELFF. The DNA for the CDR3 is TGTGCCAGCAGCTTAAACAGTCGCCGGCCTGGGGAGCTGTTTTTT.

The chain employs TRBV19 and TRBJ2-5, with 10 bases identical to TRBD2. The V and J ends lost 8 bases and 4 bases, in that order; junction bases with no gene match: 13. Germline assignment: CDR1 LNHDA and CDR2 SQIVND (reference sequence). This CDR3 comprises 16 residues. DNA of the CDR3: TGTGCCAGTTCAACTGCGGCTAGCGGGGGAAGAGAGACCCAGTACTTC. Translation: CASSTAASGGRETQYF.

The CDR3 reads CASSLYPDRLYEQYF. DNA of the CDR3: TGTGCCAGCAGTTTATATCCGGACAGGTTGTACGAGCAGTACTTC. The chain recombines TRBV27 with TRBJ2-7; 7 bases line up with TRBD1. The V gene end was trimmed by 1 base and the J gene end by 4 bases; junction bases not matched to a gene: 7. CDR1 MNHEY and CDR2 SMNVEV come from the germline V gene (reference sequence). This CDR3 contains 15 residues.